This T cell receptor beta chain was recorded in a study of STAT5B mutations in CD4+ large granular lymphocyte leukemia. In this sample, this clone is medium-sized. Its antigen remains unknown. Data came from immunoSEQ multiplex PCR; TCRdb stores just in-frame clones and leaves some out. The sample has around 5,000 clones; over 75% are singletons. Findings and caveats of the study: Roughly 27% of private leukemic clonotypes occurred rarely in other patients' non-leukemic repertoires.

Patients had CD4+ T-LGLL, from Padova, Helsinki and Shinshu. Input material: PBMCs. The sequence came from a man of 80 years or more with CD4+ T-cell large granular lymphocyte leukemia.

The CDR3 loop reads CASSATGSGNTGELFF. The CDR3 region has the DNA TGTGCCAGCAGCGCGACCGGGTCTGGCAACACCGGGGAGCTGTTTTTT. The chain combines TRBV7-9 with TRBJ2-2; D is ambiguous. Looked up from germline, CDR1 is SEHNR and CDR2 is FQNEAQ (reference sequence). Trimming removed 5 bases at V and 2 bases at J, with 15 bases between. This CDR3 is built from 16 residues.